This T cell receptor (beta chain) was obtained from a study of T-cell reconstitution after alpha-beta-depleted transplantation in children. Findings and limits, study-wide: Among T cells one year after transplant, newly produced cells accounted for most counts and diversity. At day 60, the high TCRbeta diversity found in some patients originated from recipient T cells and thymic progenitors that had survived. It was reported that alpha-beta T cells came from several hundred expanded graft clones (about two months after transplant).

This clonotype was counted only a few times. As yet, its antigen is unknown. TCRbeta library construction was performed incorporating unique molecular identifiers. TCRdb re-called the PCR reads with MiXCR, one entry per CDR3 protein. Of fewer than 550,000 distinct CDR3 sequences in the sample, more than 9.5% were seen once. CDR3 length: 15 residues. CDR1 is GTSNPN, CDR2 SVGIG, per germline (reference sequence). V gave up 4 bases and J gave up 0 bases, with 15 bases separating them. Sequenced material: PBMCs, mostly from graft donor cells, taken 180 days after TCRalphabeta/CD19-depleted stem cell transplant. This TCR came from a female patient aged 2-10 years who had a stem cell transplant for aplastic anemia, so the T cells may come from the graft donor. The rearrangement uses TRBV30 and TRBJ1-1, with D perhaps matching TRBD1 (5 bases). The DNA of the CDR3 is TGTGCCTGGATTGCCCTGGGACGGCTGAACACTGAAGCTTTCTTT. Its translation is CAWIALGRLNTEAFF.